This T cell receptor beta chain is from a study of cytomegalovirus exposure and HLA in healthy donors. Study summary: In an early release, HLA-typed donors contributed roughly 85 million unique TCR sequences.

Concerning this clone: Its antigen is as yet unknown.

13 Jbeta primers and 60 Vbeta primers were used for the PCR. Assay used: immunoSEQ multiplex PCR; TCRdb lists only in-frame clones, some missing. The sample shows around 100,000 clones, roughly 69% of them seen only once. The germline V gene has CDR1 LNHDA and CDR2 SQIVND (reference sequence). This CDR3 comprises 13 residues. V was cut by 5 bases and J by 5 bases, with 12 bases left in between. General observations from the study: The authors reported that TCR beta sequences could predict HLA-A and HLA-B alleles. These predictions were accurate for most subjects in the first cohort. Around 160 TCR beta chains were listed as cytomegalovirus-associated. It was only CMV serostatus that was available as immune exposure information.

J is TRBJ1-1 and V is TRBV19; no clear D gene. This TCR derives from a man aged 25-45 years in good health and CMV-seropositive. The source material was PBMCs. The CDR3 protein is CASSPAGGTEAFF. DNA of the CDR3: TGTGCCAGTAGTCCGGCGGGAGGGACTGAAGCTTTCTTT.